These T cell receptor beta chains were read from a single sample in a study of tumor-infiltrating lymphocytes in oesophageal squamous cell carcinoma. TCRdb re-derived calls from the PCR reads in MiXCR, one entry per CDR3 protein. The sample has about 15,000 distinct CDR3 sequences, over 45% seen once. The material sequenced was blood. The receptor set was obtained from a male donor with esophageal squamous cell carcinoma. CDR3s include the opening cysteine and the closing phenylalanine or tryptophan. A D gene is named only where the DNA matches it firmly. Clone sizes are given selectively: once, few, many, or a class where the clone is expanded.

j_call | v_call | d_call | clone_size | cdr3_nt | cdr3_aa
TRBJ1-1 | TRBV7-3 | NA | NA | TGTGCCAGCAGCTTTCGCAGGGAGGTAAAGTACACTGAAGCTTTCTTT | CASSFRREVKYTEAFF
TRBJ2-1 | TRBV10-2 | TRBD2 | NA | TGCGCCAGCAGTGTGGTAGCGGGATTCTACAATGAGCAGTTCTTC | CASSVVAGFYNEQFF
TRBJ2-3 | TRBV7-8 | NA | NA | TGTGCCAGCAGTTTAAGCGGGACGGGGGGCGGCACAGATACGCAGTATTTT | CASSLSGTGGGTDTQYF
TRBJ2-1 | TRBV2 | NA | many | TGTGCCAGCAGCAAAGAAGTCCCGAACAATGAGCAGTTCTTC | CASSKEVPNNEQFF
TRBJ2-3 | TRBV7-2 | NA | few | TGTGCCAGCAGCTCTTCAGATACGCAGTATTTT | CASSSSDTQYF
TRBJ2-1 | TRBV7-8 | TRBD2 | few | TGTGCCAGCAGCTTTGTGGCCGGGACTAGCGGGAGCTATGAGCAGTTCTTC | CASSFVAGTSGSYEQFF
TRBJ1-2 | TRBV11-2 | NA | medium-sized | TGTGCCAGCAGCTGGACAGCCGGACACTATGGCTACACCTTC | CASSWTAGHYGYTF
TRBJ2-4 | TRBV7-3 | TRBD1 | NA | TGTGCCAGCAGCACCGGTCCGGGACAGAAAAACATTCAGTACTTC | CASSTGPGQKNIQYF
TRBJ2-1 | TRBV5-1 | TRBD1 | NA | TGCGCCAGCAGCTGGACAGGGTCGAATGAGCAGTTCTTC | CASSWTGSNEQFF
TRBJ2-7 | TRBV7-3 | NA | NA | TGTGCCAGCAGCTTAAAGTTTCGGGACCCGTCCGAGCAGTACTTC | CASSLKFRDPSEQYF
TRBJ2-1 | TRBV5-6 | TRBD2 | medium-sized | TGTGCCAGCAGCTTCGGACTAGCGGGAGTTGGTGAGCAGTTCTTC | CASSFGLAGVGEQFF
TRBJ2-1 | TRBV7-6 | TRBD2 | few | TGTGCTAGCAGCTTAGCGGGGTTCAATGAGCAGTTCTTC | CASSLAGFNEQFF
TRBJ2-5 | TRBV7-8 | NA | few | TGTGCCAGCAGCTTAAGGACAACCCAAGAGACCCAGTACTTC | CASSLRTTQETQYF
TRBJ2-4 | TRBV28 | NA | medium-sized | TGTGCCAGCGCTCCCGCGGGTTCTAAAAACATTCAGTACTTC | CASAPAGSKNIQYF
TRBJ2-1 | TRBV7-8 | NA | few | TGTGCCAGCAGCAGCAGGGAGGAAAGCGAGCAGTTCTTC | CASSSREESEQFF
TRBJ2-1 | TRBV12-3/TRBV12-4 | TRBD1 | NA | TGTGCCAGCAGAGGACAGGGGAATTCCTACAATGAGCAGTTCTTC | CASRGQGNSYNEQFF
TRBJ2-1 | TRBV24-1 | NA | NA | TGTGCCACCAGTGCCCTCAATGAGCAGTTCTTC | CATSALNEQFF
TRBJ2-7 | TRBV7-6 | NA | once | TGTGCCAGCAGCTTAGCGCAGGGGGGTGAATACAATGAGCAGTACTTC | CASSLAQGGEYNEQYF
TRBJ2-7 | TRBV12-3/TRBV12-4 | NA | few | TGTGCCAGCAGCCGGGGGCCCGGTACCTACGAGCAGTACTTC | CASSRGPGTYEQYF
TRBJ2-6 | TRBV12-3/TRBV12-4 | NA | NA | TGTGCCAGCAGTTTTGACGTCCTGACTTTC | CASSFDVLTF
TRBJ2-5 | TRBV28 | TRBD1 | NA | TGTGCCAGCAGTTCGGGACAGTTGAAAGAGACCCAGTACTTC | CASSSGQLKETQYF
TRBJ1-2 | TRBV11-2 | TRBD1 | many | TGTGCCAGCAGCTCCGGGCCCGGACAGGGTTATTTTTATGGCTACACCTTC | CASSSGPGQGYFYGYTF
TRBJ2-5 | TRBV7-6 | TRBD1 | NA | TGTGCCAGCAGCCTGGGCCAGGGGGTGGAGACCCAGTACTTC | CASSLGQGVETQYF
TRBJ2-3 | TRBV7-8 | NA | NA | TGTGCCAGCAGCCCGTTCTCAGATACGCAGTATTTT | CASSPFSDTQYF
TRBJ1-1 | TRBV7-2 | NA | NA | TGTGCCAGCAGCTTATCCAAAGGCACTGAAGCTTTCTTT | CASSLSKGTEAFF
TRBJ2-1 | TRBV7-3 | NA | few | TGTGCCAGCAGCGCGCTCAGGGATGGTGAGCAGTTCTTC | CASSALRDGEQFF
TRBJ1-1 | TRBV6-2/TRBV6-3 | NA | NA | TGTGCCAGCACCACAGGGAACACTGAAGCTTTCTTT | CASTTGNTEAFF
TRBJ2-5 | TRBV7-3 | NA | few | TGTGCCAGCAGCCGTTCCGGGACACCCGAAGAGACCCAGTACTTC | CASSRSGTPEETQYF
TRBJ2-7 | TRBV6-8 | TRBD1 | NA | TGTGCCAGCAGTTACCCAGGGGGCTACGAGCAGTACTTC | CASSYPGGYEQYF
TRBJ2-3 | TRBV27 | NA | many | TGTGCCAGCAGGAGGGCGGGAATCTCAGATACGCAGTATTTT | CASRRAGISDTQYF
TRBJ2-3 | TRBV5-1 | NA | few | TGCGCCAGCAGCTTTTCTGCGACAGCTGATACGCAGTATTTT | CASSFSATADTQYF
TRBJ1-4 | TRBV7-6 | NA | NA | TGTGCTAGCAGCCTAAGTATGGCCGATGAAAAACTGTTTTTT | CASSLSMADEKLFF
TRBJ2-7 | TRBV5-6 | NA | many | TGTGCCAGCAGTTTGGGTGGCCAGGTGACCTACGAGCAGTACTTC | CASSLGGQVTYEQYF
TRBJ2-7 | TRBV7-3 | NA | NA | TGTGCCAGCAGGCTTACCGGGACGTTTTACGGCGAGCAGTACTTC | CASRLTGTFYGEQYF
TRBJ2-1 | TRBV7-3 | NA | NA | TGTGCCAGCAGCTTAGGCGGGACTTACAATGAGCAGTTCTTC | CASSLGGTYNEQFF
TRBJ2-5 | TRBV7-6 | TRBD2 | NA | TGTGCCAGCAGCTTACCACTAACTAGCGGTGGGGAGACCCAGTACTTC | CASSLPLTSGGETQYF
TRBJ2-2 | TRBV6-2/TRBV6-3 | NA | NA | TGTGCCACCCTGGGGAAGAGGGCAGGCACCGGGGAGCTGTTTTTT | CATLGKRAGTGELFF
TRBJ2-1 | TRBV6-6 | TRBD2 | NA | TGTGCCAGCGCTAGCGGGGGAATATACAATGAGCAGTTCTTC | CASASGGIYNEQFF
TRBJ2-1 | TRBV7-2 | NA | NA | TGTGCCAGCAGCTTAGTCTACAATGAGCAGTTCTTC | CASSLVYNEQFF
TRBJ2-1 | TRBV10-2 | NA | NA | TGCGCCAGCAGTATCGACAATGAGCAGTTCTTC | CASSIDNEQFF
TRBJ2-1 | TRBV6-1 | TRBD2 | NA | TGTGCCAGCAGCCTTTCCCTAGCGGGTGGAGACAATGAGCAGTTCTTC | CASSLSLAGGDNEQFF
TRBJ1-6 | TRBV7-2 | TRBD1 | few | TGTGCCAGCAGATGGACAGGCCTCAATTCACCCCTCCACTTT | CASRWTGLNSPLHF
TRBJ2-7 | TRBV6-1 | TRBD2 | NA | TGTGCCAGCAGCCTAGGGACTAGCGGGAGAGTCTACGAGCAGTACTTC | CASSLGTSGRVYEQYF
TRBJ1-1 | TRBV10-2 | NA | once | TGCGCCAGCAGTGGGTCAGCGAACACTGAAGCTTTCTTT | CASSGSANTEAFF
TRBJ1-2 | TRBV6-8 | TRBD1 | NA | TGTGCCAGCAGGGGAGGACAGGGCCCCCATGGCTACACCTTC | CASRGGQGPHGYTF
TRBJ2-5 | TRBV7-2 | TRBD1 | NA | TGTGCCAGCAGCCCCTCTCTGACAGGGGGAGAGACCCAGTACTTC | CASSPSLTGGETQYF
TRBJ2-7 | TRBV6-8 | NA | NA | TGTGCCAGCAAGGCGGCCTACGAGCAGTACTTC | CASKAAYEQYF
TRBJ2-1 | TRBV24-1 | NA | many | TGTGCCACCAGTGAGTCTAGAGGTGAGCAGTTCTTC | CATSESRGEQFF
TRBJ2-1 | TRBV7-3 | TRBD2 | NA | TGTGCCAGCAGCCTAGCGGGGGGGTTTTACAATGAGCAGTTCTTC | CASSLAGGFYNEQFF